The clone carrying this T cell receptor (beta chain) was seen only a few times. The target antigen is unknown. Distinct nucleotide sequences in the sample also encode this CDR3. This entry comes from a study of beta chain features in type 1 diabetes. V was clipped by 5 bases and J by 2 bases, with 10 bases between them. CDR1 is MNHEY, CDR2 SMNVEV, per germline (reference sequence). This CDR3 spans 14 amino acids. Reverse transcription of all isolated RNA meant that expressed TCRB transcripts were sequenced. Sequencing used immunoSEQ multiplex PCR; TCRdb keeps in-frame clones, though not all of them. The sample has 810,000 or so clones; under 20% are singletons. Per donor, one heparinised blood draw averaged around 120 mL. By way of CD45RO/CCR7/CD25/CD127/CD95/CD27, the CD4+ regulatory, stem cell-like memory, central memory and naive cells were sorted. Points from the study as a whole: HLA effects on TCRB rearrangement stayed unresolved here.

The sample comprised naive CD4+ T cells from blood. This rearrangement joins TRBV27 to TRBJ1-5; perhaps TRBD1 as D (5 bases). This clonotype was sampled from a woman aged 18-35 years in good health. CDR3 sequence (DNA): TGTGCCAGCAGTCTCAGGGAGGGCAATCAGCCCCAGCATTTT. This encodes CASSLREGNQPQHF.